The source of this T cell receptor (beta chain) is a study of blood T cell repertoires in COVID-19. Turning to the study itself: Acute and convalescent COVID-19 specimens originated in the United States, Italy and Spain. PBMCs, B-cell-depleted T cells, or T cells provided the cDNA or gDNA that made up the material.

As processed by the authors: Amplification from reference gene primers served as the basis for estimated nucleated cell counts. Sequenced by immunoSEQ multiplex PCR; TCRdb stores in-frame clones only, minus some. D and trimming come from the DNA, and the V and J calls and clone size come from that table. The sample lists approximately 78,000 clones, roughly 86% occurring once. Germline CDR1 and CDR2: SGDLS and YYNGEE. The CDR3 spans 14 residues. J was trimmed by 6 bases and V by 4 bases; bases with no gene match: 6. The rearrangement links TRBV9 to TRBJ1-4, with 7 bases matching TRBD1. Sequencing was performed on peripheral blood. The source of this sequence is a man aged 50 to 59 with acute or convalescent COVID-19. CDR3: CASSSGGWDEKLFF. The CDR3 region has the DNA TGTGCCAGCAGCTCAGGGGGTTGGGATGAAAAACTGTTTTTT. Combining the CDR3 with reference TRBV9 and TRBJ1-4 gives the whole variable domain DSGVTQTPKHLITATGQRVTLRCSPRSGDLSVYWYQQSLDQGLQFLIQYYNGEERAKGNILERFSAQQFPDLHSELNLSSLELGDSALYFCASSSGGWDEKLFFGSGTQLSVL.